These 9 T cell receptor beta chains were all obtained from the same sample, sequenced in a study of T cell repertoires and HLA-DP antigens. These receptors are not linked to any known antigen. Profiling relied on immunoSEQ multiplex PCR, and the TCRdb table lists in-frame clones only, not all of them. The repertoire includes approximately 100,000 clones, around nine tenths of them detected once, and about 1.7% sits in the top ten. The material sequenced was CD4+ T cells from PBMCs. The receptors were gathered from a man between 45 and 60 years old in good health and CMV-seronegative.

The V and J genes are TRBV19 and TRBJ2-7, with D possibly being TRBD1 or TRBD2 (6 bases each). Trimming left V 3 bases short and J 5 bases short, with 17 bases between. The CDR3 is made up of 15 amino acids. Germline assignment: CDR1 LNHDA and CDR2 SQIVND (reference sequence). The CDR3 nucleotides are TGTGCCAGTAGTATTGATACAGGGTGGAGGGACGAGCAGTACTTC. It translates to CASSIDTGWRDEQYF. The whole variable domain, filled in from reference TRBV19 and TRBJ2-7, reads DGGITQSPKYLFRKEGQNVTLSCEQNLNHDAMYWYRQDPGQGLRLIYYSQIVNDFQKGDIAEGYSVSREKKESFPLTVTSAQKNPTAFYLCASSIDTGWRDEQYFGPGTRLTVT.

The gene calls are TRBV5-5 and TRBJ2-7, with 11 bases aligning to TRBD2. V gave up 4 bases and J gave up 7 bases; unmatched junction bases: 16. The CDR3 runs to 17 residues. CDR1 and CDR2 (germline): SGHKS, YYEKEE (reference sequence). The CDR3 here is CASSPRRGSGRAGEQYF. The CDR3 DNA reads as TGTGCCAGCAGCCCACGGCGGGGTAGCGGGAGGGCCGGTGAGCAGTACTTC.

The J gene is TRBJ2-7, the V gene TRBV23-1; no clear D. TRBV23-1 is identified as an open reading frame with a role that is uncertain. This CDR3 spans 14 amino acids. V lost 0 bases to trimming and J lost 3 bases, with 9 bases between them. CDR3 in amino acids: CASSQSGQNYEQYF. The CDR3, as DNA: TGCGCCAGCAGTCAATCTGGGCAAAACTACGAGCAGTACTTC.

V is TRBV9 and J is TRBJ2-5; D is tentatively TRBD1 or TRBD2 (6 bases each). CDR1 SGDLS and CDR2 YYNGEE come from the germline V gene. The ends were cut back, 3 bases at V and 3 bases at J, with 24 bases in the middle. The CDR3 is made up of 18 amino acids. The CDR3 protein is CASSAGAGHPRVEETQYF. The CDR3 nucleotides read TGTGCCAGCAGCGCCGGGGCGGGACACCCCCGTGTTGAAGAGACCCAGTACTTC.

The chain uses TRBV7-2 and TRBJ1-2; D not resolved. CDR1 and CDR2 from the germline V gene are SGHTA and FQGNSA. The CDR3 is 13 amino acids. The V end lost 1 base, the J end lost 8 bases, and 11 bases lay between the germline ends. The CDR3: CASSLERAQGYTF. In nucleotides, the CDR3 is TGTGCCAGCAGCTTAGAGCGGGCGCAAGGCTACACCTTC.

This rearrangement joins TRBV5-1 to TRBJ1-5; TRBD1 is a possible D gene (5 bases). Between the trimmed V and J ends, which lost 4 bases and 0 bases, there was a span of 11 bases. Looked up from germline, CDR1 is SGHRS and CDR2 is YFSETQ. This CDR3 is built from 15 residues. In DNA, the CDR3 is TGCGCCAGCAGCCCTGGGGGGTATAGCAATCAGCCCCAGCATTTT. It yields the protein CASSPGGYSNQPQHF.

The chain employs TRBV6-6 and TRBJ1-5, with unresolved D. V lost 2 bases, J lost 2 bases, and 7 bases lay in between. Germline V gene sequence: CDR1 MNHNY, CDR2 SVGAGI (reference sequence). This CDR3 is built from 14 residues. The chain's CDR3 is CASSYVGGNQPQHF. CDR3 coding DNA: TGTGCCAGCAGTTACGTGGGAGGCAATCAGCCCCAGCATTTT.

This rearrangement joins TRBV5-1 to TRBJ1-1, with TRBD1 identical over 7 bases. Trimming removed 0 bases from V and 10 bases from J; junction bases left unmatched: 6. Germline loops: CDR1 SGHRS, CDR2 YFSETQ. The CDR3 totals 13 residues. CDR3 DNA: TGCGCCAGCAGCTTGGCGACAGGGTCTGGAGCTTTCTTT. This translates into CASSLATGSGAFF.

Worth noting for this clone: An end of the junction differs from the germline gene, which may be a read error. The V call is TRBV7-7, the J call TRBJ1-1; D ambiguous. CDR1 SSHAT and CDR2 FNYEAQ come from the germline V gene (reference sequence). The CDR3 has 13 amino acids. As DNA, the CDR3 is TGTGCTAGCAGTCAAACACGGAACACTGAAGCTTTCTTT. Translated: CASSQTRNTEAFF. Complete variable domain (other parts from reference TRBV7-7 and TRBJ1-1): GAGVSQSPRYKVTKRGQDVTLRCDPISSHATLYWYQQALGQGPEFLTYFNYEAQPDKSGLPSDRFSAERPEGSISTLTIQRTEQRDSAMYRCASSQTRNTEAFFGQGTRLTVV.